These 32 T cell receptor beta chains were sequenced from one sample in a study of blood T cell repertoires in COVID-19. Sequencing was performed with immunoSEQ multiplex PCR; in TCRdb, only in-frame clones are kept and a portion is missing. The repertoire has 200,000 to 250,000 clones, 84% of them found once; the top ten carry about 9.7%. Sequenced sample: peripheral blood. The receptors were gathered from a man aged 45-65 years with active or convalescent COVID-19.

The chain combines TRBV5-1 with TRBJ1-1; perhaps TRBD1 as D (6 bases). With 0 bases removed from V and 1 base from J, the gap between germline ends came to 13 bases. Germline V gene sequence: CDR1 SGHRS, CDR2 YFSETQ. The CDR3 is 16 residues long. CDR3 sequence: CASSLEGQFANTEAFF. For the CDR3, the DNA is TGCGCCAGCAGCTTGGAAGGACAGTTCGCGAACACTGAAGCTTTCTTT. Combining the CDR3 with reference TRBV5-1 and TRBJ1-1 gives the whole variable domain KAGVTQTPRYLIKTRGQQVTLSCSPISGHRSVSWYQQTPGQGLQFLFEYFSETQRNKGNFPGRFSGRQFSNSRSEMNVSTLELGDSALYLCASSLEGQFANTEAFFGQGTRLTVV.

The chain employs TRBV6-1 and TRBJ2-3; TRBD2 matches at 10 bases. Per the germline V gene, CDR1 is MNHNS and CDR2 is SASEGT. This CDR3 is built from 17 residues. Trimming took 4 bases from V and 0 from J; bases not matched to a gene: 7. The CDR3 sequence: CASSGLAGIASTDTQYF. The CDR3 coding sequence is TGTGCCAGCAGTGGACTAGCGGGCATAGCTAGCACAGATACGCAGTATTTT.

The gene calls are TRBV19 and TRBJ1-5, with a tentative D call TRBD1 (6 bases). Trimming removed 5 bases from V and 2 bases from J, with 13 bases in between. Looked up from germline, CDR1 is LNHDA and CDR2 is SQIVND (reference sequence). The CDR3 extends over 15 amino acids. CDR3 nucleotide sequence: TGTGCCAGTAGTGGAACAGGGTTCGGCAATCAGCCCCAGCATTTT. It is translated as CASSGTGFGNQPQHF.

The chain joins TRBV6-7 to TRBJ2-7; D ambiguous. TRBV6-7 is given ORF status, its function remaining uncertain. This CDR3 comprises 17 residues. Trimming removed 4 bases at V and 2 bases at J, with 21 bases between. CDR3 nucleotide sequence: TGTGCCAGCAGTTCCTTTAAACGGTCTAACTTGGCCTACGAGCAGTACTTC. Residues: CASSSFKRSNLAYEQYF.

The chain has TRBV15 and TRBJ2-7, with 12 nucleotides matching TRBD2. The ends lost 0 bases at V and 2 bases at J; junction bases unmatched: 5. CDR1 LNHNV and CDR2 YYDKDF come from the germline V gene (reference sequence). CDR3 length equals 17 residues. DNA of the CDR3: TGTGCCACCAGCAGAGAGACTAGCGGGAGCACTCCCTACGAGCAGTACTTC. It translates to CATSRETSGSTPYEQYF.

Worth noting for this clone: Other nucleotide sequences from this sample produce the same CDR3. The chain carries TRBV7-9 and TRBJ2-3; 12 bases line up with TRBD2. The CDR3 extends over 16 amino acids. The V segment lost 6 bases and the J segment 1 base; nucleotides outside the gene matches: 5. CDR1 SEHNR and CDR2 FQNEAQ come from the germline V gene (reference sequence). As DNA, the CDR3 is TGTGCCAGCAGTCTTGGACTAGCGGGGCGCACAGATACGCAGTATTTT. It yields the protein CASSLGLAGRTDTQYF.

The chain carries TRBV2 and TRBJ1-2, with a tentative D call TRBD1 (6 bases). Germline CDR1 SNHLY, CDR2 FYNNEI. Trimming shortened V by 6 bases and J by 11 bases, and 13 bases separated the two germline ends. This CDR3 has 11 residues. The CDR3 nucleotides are TGTGCCAGCAGCCAGACAGGACATTACACCTTC. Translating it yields CASSQTGHYTF.

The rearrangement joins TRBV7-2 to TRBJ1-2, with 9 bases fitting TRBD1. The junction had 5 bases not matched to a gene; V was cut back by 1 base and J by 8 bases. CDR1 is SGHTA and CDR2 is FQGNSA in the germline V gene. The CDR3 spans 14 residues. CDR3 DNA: TGTGCCAGCAGCTTAGATGGGACAGGGCTCGGCTACACCTTC. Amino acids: CASSLDGTGLGYTF.

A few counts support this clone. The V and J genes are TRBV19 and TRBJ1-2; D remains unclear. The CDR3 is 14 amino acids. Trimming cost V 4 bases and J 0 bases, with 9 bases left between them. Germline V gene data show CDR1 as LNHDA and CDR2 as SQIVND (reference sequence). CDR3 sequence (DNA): TGTGCCAGTAGTAAGACACCCACTAACTATGGCTACACCTTC. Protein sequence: CASSKTPTNYGYTF.

This CDR3 reads CASSPQTSGETQYF. Here the CDR3 DNA reads TGTGCCAGCTCACCACAAACTAGCGGAGAGACCCAGTACTTC. This chain uses TRBV18 with TRBJ2-5, with TRBD2 matching over 8 bases. The CDR3 runs 14 residues. CDR1 and CDR2 (germline): KGHSH, LQKENI. The V gene end was trimmed by 1 base and the J gene end by 4 bases; junction bases not matched to a gene: 2.

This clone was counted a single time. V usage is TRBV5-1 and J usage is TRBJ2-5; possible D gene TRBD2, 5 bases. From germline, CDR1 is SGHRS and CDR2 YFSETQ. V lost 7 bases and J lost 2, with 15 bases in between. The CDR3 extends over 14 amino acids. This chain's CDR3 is CASSSAAAQETQYF. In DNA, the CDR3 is TGCGCCAGCTCCTCAGCGGCAGCACAAGAGACCCAGTACTTC. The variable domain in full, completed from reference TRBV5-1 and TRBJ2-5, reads KAGVTQTPRYLIKTRGQQVTLSCSPISGHRSVSWYQQTPGQGLQFLFEYFSETQRNKGNFPGRFSGRQFSNSRSEMNVSTLELGDSALYLCASSSAAAQETQYFGPGTRLLVL.

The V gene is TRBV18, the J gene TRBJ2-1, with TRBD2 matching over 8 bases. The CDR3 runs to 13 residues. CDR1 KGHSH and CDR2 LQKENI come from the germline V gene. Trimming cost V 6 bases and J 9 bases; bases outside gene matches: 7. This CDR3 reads CASSESGRGEQFF. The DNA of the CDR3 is TGTGCCAGCTCCGAGAGCGGGAGAGGTGAGCAGTTCTTC.

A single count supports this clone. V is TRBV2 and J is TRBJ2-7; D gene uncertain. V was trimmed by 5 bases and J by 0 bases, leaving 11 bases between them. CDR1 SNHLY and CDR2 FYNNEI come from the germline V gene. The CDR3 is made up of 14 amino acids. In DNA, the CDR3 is TGTGCCAGCAGTCGGTCGGAGAGCTCCTACGAGCAGTACTTC. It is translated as CASSRSESSYEQYF.

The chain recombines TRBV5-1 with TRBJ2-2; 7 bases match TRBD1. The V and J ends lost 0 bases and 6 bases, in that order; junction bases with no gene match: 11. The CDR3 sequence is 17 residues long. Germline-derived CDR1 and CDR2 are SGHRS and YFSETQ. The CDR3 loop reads CASSLVGGGVNAGELFF. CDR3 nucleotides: TGCGCCAGCAGCTTGGTAGGGGGCGGTGTTAACGCCGGGGAGCTGTTTTTT.

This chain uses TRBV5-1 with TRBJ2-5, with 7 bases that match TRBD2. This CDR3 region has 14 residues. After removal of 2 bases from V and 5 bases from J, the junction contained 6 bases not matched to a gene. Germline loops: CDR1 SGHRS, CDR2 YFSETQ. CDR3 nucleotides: TGCGCCAGCAGCTTTGCGGGAGTTTGGGAGACCCAGTACTTC. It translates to CASSFAGVWETQYF. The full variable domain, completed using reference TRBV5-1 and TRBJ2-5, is KAGVTQTPRYLIKTRGQQVTLSCSPISGHRSVSWYQQTPGQGLQFLFEYFSETQRNKGNFPGRFSGRQFSNSRSEMNVSTLELGDSALYLCASSFAGVWETQYFGPGTRLLVL.

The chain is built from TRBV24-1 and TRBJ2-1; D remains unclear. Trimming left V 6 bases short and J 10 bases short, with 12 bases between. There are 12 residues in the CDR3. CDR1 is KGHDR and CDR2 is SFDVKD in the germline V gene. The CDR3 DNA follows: TGTGCCACCAGTCATTCCGGGTTAGAGCAGTTCTTC. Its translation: CATSHSGLEQFF.

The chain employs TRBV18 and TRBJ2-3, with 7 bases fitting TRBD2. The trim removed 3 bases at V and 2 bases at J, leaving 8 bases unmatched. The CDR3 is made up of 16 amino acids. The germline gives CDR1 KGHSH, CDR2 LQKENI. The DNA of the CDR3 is TGTGCCAGCTCACCCCGTACTAGCGCTTACACAGATACGCAGTATTTT. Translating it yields CASSPRTSAYTDTQYF. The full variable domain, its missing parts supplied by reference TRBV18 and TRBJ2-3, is NAGVMQNPRHLVRRRGQEARLRCSPMKGHSHVYWYRQLPEEGLKFMVYLQKENIIDESGMPKERFSAEFPKEGPSILRIQQVVRGDSAAYFCASSPRTSAYTDTQYFGPGTRLTVL.

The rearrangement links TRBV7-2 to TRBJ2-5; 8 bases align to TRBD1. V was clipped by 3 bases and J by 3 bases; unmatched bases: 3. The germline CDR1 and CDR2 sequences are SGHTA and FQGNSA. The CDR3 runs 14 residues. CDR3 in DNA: TGTGCCAGCAGCTTGACAGGGGACGAAGAGACCCAGTACTTC. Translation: CASSLTGDEETQYF.

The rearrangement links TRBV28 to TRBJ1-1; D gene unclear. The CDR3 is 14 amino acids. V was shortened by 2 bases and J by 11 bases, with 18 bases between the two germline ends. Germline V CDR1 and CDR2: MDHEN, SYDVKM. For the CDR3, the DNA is TGTGCCAGCAGTTTAATCGAGGGTGTGGGGAGGGCTTTCTTT. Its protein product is CASSLIEGVGRAFF.

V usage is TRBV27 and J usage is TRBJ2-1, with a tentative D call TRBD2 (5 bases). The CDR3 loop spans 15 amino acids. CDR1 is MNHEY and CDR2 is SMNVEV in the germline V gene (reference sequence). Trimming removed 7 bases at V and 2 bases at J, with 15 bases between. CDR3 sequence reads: CASTRGRPPYNEQFF. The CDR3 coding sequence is TGTGCCAGCACCCGGGGTAGACCCCCCTACAATGAGCAGTTCTTC.

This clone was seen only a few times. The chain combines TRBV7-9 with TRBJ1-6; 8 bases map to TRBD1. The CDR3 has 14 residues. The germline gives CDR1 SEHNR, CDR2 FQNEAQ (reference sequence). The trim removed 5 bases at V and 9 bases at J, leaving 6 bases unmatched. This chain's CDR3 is CASSLGQGRSPLHF. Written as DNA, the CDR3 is TGTGCCAGCAGCCTAGGACAGGGACGTTCACCCCTCCACTTT.

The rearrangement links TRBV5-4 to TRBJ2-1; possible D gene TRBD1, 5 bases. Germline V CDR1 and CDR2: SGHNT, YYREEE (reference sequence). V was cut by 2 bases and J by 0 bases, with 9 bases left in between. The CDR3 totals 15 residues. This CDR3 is CASSLQAHSYNEQFF. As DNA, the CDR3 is TGTGCCAGCAGCTTACAGGCACACTCCTACAATGAGCAGTTCTTC.

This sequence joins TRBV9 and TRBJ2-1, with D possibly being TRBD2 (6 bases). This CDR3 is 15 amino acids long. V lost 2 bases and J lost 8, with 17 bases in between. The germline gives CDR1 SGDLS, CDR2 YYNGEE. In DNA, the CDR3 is TGTGCCAGCAGCGTTAGCGGAACCCGCTGGGATGAGCAGTTCTTC. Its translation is CASSVSGTRWDEQFF. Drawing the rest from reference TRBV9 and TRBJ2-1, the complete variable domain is DSGVTQTPKHLITATGQRVTLRCSPRSGDLSVYWYQQSLDQGLQFLIQYYNGEERAKGNILERFSAQQFPDLHSELNLSSLELGDSALYFCASSVSGTRWDEQFFGPGTRLTVL.

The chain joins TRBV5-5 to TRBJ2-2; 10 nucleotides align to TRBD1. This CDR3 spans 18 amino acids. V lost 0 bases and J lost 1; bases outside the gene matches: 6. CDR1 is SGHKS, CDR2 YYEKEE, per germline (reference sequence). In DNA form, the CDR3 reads TGTGCCAGCAGCTTGGCCCGACAGGGGGCTTGGAACACCGGGGAGCTGTTTTTT. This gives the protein CASSLARQGAWNTGELFF. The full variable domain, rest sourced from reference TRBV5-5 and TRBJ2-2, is DAGVTQSPTHLIKTRGQQVTLRCSPISGHKSVSWYQQVLGQGPQFIFQYYEKEERGRGNFPDRFSARQFPNYSSELNVNALLLGDSALYLCASSLARQGAWNTGELFFGEGSRLTVL.

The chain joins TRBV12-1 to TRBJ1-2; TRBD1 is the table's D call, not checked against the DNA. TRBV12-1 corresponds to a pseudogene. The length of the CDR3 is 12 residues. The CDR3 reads CASSFRGYGYTF. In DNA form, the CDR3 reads TGTGCCAGCAGCTTCAGGGGGTATGGCTACACCTTC.

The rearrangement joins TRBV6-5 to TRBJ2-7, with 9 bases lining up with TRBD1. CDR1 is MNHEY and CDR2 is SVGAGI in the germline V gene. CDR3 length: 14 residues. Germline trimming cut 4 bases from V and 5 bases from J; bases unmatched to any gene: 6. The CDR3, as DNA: TGTGCCAGCAGTTCCCAGGGACAGGGTAACGAGCAGTACTTC. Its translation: CASSSQGQGNEQYF.

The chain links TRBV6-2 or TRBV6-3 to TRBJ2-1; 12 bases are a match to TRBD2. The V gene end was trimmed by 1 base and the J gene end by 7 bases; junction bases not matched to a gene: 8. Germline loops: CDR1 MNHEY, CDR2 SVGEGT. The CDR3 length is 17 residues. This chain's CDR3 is CASSYFLAGGQKNEQFF. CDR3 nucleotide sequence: TGTGCCAGCAGTTACTTTCTAGCGGGGGGGCAAAAGAATGAGCAGTTCTTC.

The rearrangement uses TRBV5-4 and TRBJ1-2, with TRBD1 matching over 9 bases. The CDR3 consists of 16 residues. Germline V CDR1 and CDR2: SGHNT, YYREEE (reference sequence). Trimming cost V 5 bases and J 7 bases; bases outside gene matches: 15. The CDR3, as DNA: TGTGCCAGCAGGTCCGGGACAGGGCCCCCTGATAGTGGCTACACCTTC. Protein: CASRSGTGPPDSGYTF.

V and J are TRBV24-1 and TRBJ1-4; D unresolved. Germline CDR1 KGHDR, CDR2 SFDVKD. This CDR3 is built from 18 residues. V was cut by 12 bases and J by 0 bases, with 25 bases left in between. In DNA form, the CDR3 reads TGTGCCGCTCGTTCCCCTACTACTTTCACTGCAACTAATGAAAAACTGTTTTTT. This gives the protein CAARSPTTFTATNEKLFF.

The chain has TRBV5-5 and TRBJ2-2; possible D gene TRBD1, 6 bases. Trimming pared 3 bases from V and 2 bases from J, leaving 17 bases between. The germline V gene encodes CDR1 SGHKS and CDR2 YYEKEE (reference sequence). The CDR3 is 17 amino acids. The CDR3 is CASSYSPGHLNTGELFF. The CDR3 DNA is TGTGCCAGCAGCTATTCACCGGGACACCTAAACACCGGGGAGCTGTTTTTT.

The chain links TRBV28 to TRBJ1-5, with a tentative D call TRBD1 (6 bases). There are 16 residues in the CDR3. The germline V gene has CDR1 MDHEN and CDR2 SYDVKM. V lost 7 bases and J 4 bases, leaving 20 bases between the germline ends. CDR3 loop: CASIPQGQGDNQPQHF. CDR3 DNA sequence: TGTGCCAGCATCCCGCAGGGGCAGGGAGATAATCAGCCCCAGCATTTT.

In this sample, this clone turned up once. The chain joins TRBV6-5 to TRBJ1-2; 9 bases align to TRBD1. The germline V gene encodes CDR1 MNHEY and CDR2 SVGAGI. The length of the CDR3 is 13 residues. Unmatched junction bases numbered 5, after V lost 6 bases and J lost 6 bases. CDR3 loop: CASRTGGFNGYTF. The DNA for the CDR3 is TGTGCCAGCAGGACAGGGGGATTCAATGGCTACACCTTC.